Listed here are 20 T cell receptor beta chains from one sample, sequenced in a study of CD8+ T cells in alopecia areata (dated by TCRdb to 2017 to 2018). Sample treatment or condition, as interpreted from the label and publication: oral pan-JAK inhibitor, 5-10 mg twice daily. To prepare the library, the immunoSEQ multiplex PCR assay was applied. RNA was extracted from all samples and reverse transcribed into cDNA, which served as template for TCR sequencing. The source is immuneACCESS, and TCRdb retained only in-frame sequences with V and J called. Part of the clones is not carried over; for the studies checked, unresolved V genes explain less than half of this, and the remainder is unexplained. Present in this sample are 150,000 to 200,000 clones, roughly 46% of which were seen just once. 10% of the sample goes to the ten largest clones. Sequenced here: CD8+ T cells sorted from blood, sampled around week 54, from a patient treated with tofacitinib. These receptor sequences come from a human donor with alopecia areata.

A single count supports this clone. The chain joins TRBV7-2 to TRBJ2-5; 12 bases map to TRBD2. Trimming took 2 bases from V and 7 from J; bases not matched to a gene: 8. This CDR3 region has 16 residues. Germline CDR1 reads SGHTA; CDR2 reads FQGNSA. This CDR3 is CASSLLLTSGGGTQYF. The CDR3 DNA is TGTGCCAGCAGCTTACTGTTGACTAGCGGGGGAGGGACCCAGTACTTC.

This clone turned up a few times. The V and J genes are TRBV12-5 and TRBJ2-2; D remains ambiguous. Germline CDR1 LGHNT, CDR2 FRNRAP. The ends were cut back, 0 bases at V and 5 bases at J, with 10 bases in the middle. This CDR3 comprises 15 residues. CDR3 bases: TGTGCTAGTGGTTTGGTCACAAGGTTTACCGGGGAGCTGTTTTTT. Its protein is CASGLVTRFTGELFF.

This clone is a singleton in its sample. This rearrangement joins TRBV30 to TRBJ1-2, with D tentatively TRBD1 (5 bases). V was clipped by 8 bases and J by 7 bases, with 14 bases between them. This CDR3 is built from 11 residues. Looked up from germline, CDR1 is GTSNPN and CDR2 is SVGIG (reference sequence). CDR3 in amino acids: CANWGVSGYTF. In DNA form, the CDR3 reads TGTGCCAACTGGGGGGTATCTGGCTACACCTTC.

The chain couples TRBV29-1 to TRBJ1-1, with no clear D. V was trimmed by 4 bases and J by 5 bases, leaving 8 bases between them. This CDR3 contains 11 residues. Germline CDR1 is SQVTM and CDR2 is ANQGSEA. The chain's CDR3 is CSVAWGTEAFF. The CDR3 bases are TGCAGCGTTGCGTGGGGAACTGAAGCTTTCTTT.

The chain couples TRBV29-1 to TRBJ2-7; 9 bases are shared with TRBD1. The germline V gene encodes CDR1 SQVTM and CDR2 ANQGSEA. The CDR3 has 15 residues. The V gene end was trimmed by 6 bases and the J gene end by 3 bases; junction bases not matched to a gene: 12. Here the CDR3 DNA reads TGCAGCGTCAGTCTCTCAGGGACAGGGTACTACGAGCAGTACTTC. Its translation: CSVSLSGTGYYEQYF.

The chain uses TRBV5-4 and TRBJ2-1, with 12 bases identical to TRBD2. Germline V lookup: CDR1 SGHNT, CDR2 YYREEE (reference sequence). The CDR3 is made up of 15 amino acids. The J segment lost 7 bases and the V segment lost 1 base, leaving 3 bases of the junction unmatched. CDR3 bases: TGTGCCAGCAGCTTGCAGCTAGCGGGGGGGAATGAGCAGTTCTTC. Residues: CASSLQLAGGNEQFF. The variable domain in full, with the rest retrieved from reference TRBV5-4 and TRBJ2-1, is ETGVTQSPTHLIKTRGQQVTLRCSSQSGHNTVSWYQQALGQGPQFIFQYYREEENGRGNFPPRFSGLQFPNYSSELNVNALELDDSALYLCASSLQLAGGNEQFFGPGTRLTVL.

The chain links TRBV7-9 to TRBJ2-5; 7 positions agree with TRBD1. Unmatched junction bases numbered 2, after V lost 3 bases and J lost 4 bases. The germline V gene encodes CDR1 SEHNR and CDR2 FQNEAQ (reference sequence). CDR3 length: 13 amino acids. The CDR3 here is CASSLTGSETQYF. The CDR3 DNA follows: TGTGCCAGCAGCTTGACAGGGTCAGAGACCCAGTACTTC.

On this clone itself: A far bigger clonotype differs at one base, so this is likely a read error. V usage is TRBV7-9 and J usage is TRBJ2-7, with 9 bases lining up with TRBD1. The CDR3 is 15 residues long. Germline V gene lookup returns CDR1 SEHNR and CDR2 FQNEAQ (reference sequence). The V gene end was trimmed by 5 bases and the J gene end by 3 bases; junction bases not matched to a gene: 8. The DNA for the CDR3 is TGTGCCAGCAGCCAAGGGACAGGGTGGGACTACGAGCAGTACTTC. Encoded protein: CASSQGTGWDYEQYF.

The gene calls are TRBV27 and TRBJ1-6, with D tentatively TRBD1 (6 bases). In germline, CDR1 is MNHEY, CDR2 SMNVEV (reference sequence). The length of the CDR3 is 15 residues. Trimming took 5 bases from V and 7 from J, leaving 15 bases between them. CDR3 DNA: TGTGCCAGCAGTCCCAACAGGGCGGGCAATTCACCCCTCCACTTT. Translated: CASSPNRAGNSPLHF.

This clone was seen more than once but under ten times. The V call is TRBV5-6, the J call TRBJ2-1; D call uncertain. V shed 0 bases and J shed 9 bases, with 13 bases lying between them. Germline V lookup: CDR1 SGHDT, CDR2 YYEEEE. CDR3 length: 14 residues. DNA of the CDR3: TGTGCCAGCAGCTTGGCGGTCAGTTCGACTGAGCAGTTCTTC. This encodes CASSLAVSSTEQFF.

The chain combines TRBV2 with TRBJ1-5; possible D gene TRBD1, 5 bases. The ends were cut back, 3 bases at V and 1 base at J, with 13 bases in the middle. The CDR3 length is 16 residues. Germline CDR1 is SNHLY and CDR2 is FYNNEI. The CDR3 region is CASSEDGAESNQPQHF. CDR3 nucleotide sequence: TGTGCCAGCAGTGAGGACGGGGCAGAGAGCAATCAGCCCCAGCATTTT. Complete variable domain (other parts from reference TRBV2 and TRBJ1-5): EPEVTQTPSHQVTQMGQEVILRCVPISNHLYFYWYRQILGQKVEFLVSFYNNEISEKSEIFDDQFSVERPDGSNFTLKIRSTKLEDSAMYFCASSEDGAESNQPQHFGDGTRLSIL.

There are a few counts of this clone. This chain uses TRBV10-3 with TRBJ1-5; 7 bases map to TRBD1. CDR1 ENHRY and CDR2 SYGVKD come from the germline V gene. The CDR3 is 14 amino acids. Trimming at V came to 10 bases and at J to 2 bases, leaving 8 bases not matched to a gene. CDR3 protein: CARRQGYRNQPQHF. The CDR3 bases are TGTGCCAGGCGACAGGGATATCGCAATCAGCCCCAGCATTTT.

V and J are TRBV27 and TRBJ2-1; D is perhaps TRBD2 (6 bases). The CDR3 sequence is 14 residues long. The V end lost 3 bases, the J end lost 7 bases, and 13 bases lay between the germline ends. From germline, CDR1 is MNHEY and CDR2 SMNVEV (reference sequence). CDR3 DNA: TGTGCCAGCAGTTTGGGAGGAACGGTAAATGAGCAGTTCTTC. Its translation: CASSLGGTVNEQFF.

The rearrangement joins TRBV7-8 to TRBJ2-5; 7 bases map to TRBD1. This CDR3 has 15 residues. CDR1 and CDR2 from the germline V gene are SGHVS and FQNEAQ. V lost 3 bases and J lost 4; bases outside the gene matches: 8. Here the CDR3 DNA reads TGTGCCAGCAGCTTCCAAGGACAGGATGGAGAGACCCAGTACTTC. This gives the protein CASSFQGQDGETQYF.

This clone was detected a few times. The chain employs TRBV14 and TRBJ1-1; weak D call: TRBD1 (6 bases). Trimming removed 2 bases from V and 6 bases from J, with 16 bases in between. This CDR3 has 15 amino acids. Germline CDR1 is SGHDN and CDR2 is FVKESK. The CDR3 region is CASSQSRQVRPEAFF. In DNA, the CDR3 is TGTGCCAGCAGCCAATCAAGACAGGTGAGGCCTGAAGCTTTCTTT.

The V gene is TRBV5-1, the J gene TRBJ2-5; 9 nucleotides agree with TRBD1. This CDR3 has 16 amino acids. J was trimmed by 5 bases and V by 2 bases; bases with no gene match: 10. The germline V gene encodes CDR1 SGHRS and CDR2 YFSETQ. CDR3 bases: TGCGCCAGCAGCTTCGCCGGGACAGGGCCTCGGGAGACCCAGTACTTC. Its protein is CASSFAGTGPRETQYF.

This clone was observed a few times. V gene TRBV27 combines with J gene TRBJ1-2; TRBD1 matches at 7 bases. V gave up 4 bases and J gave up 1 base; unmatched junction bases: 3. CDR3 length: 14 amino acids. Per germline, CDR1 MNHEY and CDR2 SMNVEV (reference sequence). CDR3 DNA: TGTGCCAGCAGTTGGGCAGGGGGTAACTATGGCTACACCTTC. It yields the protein CASSWAGGNYGYTF.

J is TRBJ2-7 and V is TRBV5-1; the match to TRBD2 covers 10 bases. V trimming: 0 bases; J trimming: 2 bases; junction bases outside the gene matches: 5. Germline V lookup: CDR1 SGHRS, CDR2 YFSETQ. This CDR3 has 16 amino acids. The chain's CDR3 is CASSLVSGGNTYEQYF. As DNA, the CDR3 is TGCGCCAGCAGCTTGGTTAGCGGGGGGAATACCTACGAGCAGTACTTC.

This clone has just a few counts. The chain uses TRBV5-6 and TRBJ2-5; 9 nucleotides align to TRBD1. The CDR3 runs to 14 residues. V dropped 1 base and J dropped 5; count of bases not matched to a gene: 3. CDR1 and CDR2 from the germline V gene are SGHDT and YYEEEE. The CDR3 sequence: CASSLTGGYETQYF. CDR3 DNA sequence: TGTGCCAGCAGCTTGACAGGGGGCTATGAGACCCAGTACTTC. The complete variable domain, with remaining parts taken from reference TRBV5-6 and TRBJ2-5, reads DAGVTQSPTHLIKTRGQQVTLRCSPKSGHDTVSWYQQALGQGPQFIFQYYEEEERQRGNFPDRFSGHQFPNYSSELNVNALLLGDSALYLCASSLTGGYETQYFGPGTRLLVL.

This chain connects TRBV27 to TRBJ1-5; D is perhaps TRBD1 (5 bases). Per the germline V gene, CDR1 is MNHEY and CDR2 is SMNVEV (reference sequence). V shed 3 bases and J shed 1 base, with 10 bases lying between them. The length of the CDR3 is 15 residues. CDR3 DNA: TGTGCCAGCAGTTTGGCAGGGACGAGCAATCAGCCCCAGCATTTT. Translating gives CASSLAGTSNQPQHF.